This TCR beta chain was obtained from a study of OX40 agonist ivuxolimab in advanced cancers. The method was immunoSEQ multiplex PCR; TCRdb's version includes in-frame clones alone and lacks a portion of them. The sample has about 82,000 clones; about 86% are singletons. This TCR derives from an adult with an advanced solid tumor such as melanoma, head and neck, liver or kidney cancer. Source: CD4+ or CD8+ T cells sorted from blood, taken in a trial of the OX40 agonist ivuxolimab.

CDR3 coding DNA: TGTGCCAGCAGCCAGAGACAGGGATATGGCTACACCTTC. The encoded protein is CASSQRQGYGYTF. The genes are TRBV27 and TRBJ1-2, with 7 bases identical to TRBD1. The V gene end was trimmed by 6 bases and the J gene end by 5 bases; junction bases not matched to a gene: 6. The CDR3 is 13 residues long. Germline values: CDR1 MNHEY, CDR2 SMNVEV (reference sequence).